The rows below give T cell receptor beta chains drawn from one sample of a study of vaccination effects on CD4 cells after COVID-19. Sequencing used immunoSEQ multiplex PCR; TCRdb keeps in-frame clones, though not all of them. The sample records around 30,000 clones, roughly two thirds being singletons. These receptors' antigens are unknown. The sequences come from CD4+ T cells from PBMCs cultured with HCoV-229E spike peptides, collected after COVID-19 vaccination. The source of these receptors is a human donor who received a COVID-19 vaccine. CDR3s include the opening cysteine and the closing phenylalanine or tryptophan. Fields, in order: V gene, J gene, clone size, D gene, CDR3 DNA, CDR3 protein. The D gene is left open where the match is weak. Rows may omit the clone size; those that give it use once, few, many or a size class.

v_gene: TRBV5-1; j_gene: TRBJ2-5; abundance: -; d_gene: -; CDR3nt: TGCGCCAGCAGTTCTCAAGGGGCGCAAGAGACCCAGTACTTC; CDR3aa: CASSSQGAQETQYF
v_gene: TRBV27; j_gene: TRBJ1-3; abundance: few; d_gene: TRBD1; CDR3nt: TGTGCCAGCAGTCGACAGGGCATCTCTGGAAACACCATATATTTT; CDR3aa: CASSRQGISGNTIYF
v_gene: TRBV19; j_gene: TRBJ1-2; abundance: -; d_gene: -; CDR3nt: TGTGCCAGTAGTACAGGGAACCTATTCTATGGCTACACCTTC; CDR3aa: CASSTGNLFYGYTF
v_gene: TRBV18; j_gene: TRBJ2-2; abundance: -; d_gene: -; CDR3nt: TGTGCCAGCGGCGGGACAGAGAACACCGGGGAGCTGTTTTTT; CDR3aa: CASGGTENTGELFF
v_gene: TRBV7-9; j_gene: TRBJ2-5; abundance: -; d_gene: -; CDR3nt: TGTGCCAGCAGCTTAGTCCCAGGGACTCAAGAGACCCAGTACTTC; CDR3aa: CASSLVPGTQETQYF
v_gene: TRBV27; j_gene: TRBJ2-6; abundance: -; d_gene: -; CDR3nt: TGTGCCAGCAGTTTTTTTTCCTCTGGGGCCAACGTCCTGACTTTC; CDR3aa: CASSFFSSGANVLTF
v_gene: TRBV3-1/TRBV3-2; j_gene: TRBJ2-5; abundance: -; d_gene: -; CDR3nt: TGTGCCAGCAGCCAAGAACAAGAGACCCAGTACTTC; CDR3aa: CASSQEQETQYF
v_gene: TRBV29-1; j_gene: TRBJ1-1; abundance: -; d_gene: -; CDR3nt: TGCAGCGTTGAGGCGGTCGGGGGCACTGAAGCTTTCTTT; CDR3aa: CSVEAVGGTEAFF
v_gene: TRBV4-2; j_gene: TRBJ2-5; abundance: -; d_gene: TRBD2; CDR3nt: TGTGCCAGCAGCCAAGATCAGGCTAGCGGAGAGACCCAGTACTTC; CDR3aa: CASSQDQASGETQYF
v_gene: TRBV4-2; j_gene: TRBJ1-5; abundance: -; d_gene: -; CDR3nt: TGTGCCAGCAGCCAAGAGCGGGGTGATCAGCCCCAGCATTTT; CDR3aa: CASSQERGDQPQHF
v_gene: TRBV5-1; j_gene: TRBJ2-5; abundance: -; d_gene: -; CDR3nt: TGCGCCAGCAGTAAGGGGGGGCAAGAGACCCAGTACTTC; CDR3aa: CASSKGGQETQYF
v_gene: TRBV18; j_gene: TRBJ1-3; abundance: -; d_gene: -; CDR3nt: TGTGCCAGCTCACCACCAGGGTCAGGAAACACCATATATTTT; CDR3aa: CASSPPGSGNTIYF
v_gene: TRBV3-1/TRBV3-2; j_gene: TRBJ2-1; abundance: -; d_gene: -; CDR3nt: TGTGCCAGCAGCCAAGATCTGGCGCAAAGCTCCTACAATGAGCAGTTCTTC; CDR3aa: CASSQDLAQSSYNEQFF
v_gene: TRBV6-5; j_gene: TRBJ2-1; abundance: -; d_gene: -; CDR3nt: TGTGCCAGCGGAGGGGGGGGTGAGCAGTTCTTC; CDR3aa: CASGGGGEQFF
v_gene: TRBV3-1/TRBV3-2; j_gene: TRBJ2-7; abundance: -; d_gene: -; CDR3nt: TGTGCCAGCAGCCAAGAGGGCGGATCCTACGAGCAGTACTTC; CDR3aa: CASSQEGGSYEQYF
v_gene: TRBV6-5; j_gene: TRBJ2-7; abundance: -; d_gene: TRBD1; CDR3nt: TGTGCCAGCAAGTCAGGGGGAACCTACGAGCAGTACTTC; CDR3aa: CASKSGGTYEQYF
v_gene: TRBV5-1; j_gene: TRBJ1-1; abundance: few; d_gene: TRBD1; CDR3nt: TGCGCCAGCAGTTACCGGGACAGGGGAACTGAAGCTTTCTTT; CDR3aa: CASSYRDRGTEAFF
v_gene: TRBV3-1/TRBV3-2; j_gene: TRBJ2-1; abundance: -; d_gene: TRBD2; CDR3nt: TGTGCCAGCAGCCAAGGACTAGCGGGAGCACCCGAGCAGTTCTTC; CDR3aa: CASSQGLAGAPEQFF
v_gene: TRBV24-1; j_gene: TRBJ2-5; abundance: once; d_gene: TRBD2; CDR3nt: TGTGCCACCAGTGATTCTAGCGGGGGCCAAGAGACCCAGTACTTC; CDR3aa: CATSDSSGGQETQYF
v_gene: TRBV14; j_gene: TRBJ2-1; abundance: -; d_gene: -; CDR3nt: TGTGCCAGCAGCCAAGGGTGGGCGAACTCCTACAATGAGCAGTTCTTC; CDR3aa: CASSQGWANSYNEQFF
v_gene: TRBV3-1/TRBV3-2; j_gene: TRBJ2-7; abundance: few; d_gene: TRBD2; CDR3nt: TGTGCCAGCAGCCAATCCGGTGCGGGAGGTCCCTACGAGCAGTACTTC; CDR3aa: CASSQSGAGGPYEQYF
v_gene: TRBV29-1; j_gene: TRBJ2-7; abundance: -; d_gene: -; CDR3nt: TGCAGCGTTGAAGAACAAGGGACACTCTCCTACGAGCAGTACTTC; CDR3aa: CSVEEQGTLSYEQYF
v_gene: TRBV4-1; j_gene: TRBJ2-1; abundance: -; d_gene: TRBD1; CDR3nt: TGCGCCAGCAGCCCCGGGACAGGGAAGGTAAGGATGAGCTCCTACAATGAGCAGTTCTTC; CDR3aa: CASSPGTGKVRMSSYNEQFF
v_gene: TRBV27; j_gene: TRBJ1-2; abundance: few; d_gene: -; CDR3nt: TGTGCCAGCAGTTTCTCGGGGAGTTATGGCTACACCTTC; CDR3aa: CASSFSGSYGYTF